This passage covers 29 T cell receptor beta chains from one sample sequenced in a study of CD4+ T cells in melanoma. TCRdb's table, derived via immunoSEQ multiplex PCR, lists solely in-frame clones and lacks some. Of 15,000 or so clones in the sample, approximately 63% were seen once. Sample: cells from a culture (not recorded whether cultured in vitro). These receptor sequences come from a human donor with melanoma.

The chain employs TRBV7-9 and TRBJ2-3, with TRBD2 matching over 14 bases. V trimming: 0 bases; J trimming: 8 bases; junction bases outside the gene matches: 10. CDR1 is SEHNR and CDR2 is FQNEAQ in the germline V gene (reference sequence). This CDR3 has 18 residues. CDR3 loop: CASSLARSGTSGGFTQYF. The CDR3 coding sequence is TGTGCCAGCAGCTTAGCCCGTTCCGGGACTAGCGGGGGCTTTACGCAGTATTTT.

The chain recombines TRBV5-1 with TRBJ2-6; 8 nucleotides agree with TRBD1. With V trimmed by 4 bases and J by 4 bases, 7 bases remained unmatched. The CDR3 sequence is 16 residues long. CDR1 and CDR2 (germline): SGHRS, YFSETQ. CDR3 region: CASSPWTGLGANVLTF. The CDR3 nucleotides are TGCGCCAGCAGCCCATGGACAGGGTTAGGGGCCAACGTCCTGACTTTC.

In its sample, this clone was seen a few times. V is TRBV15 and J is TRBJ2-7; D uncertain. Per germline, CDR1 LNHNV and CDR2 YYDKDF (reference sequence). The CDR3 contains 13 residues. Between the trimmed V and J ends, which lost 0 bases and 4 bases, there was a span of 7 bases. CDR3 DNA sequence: TGTGCCACCAGCAGAGAACCCCTTTACGAGCAGTACTTC. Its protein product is CATSREPLYEQYF.

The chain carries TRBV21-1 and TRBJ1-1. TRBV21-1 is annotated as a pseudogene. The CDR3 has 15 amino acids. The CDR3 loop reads CASSKEEATNTEAFF. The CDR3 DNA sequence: TGTGCCAGCAGCAAAGAAGAGGCAACGAACACTGAAGCTTTCTTT.

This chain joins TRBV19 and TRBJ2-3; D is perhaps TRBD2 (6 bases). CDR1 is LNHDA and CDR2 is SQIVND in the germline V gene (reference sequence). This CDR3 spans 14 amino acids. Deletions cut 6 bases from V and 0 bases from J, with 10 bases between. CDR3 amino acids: CASRSAGSTDTQYF. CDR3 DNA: TGTGCCAGTAGAAGTGCGGGGAGCACAGATACGCAGTATTTT. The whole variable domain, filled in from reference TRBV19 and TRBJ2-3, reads DGGITQSPKYLFRKEGQNVTLSCEQNLNHDAMYWYRQDPGQGLRLIYYSQIVNDFQKGDIAEGYSVSREKKESFPLTVTSAQKNPTAFYLCASRSAGSTDTQYFGPGTRLTVL.

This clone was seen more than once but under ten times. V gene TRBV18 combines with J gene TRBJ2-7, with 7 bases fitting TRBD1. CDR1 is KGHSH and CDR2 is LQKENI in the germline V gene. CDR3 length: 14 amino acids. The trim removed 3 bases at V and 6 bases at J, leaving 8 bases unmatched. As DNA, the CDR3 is TGTGCCAGCTCACCTAGACTGACAGGGCCCGAGCAGTACTTC. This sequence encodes CASSPRLTGPEQYF.

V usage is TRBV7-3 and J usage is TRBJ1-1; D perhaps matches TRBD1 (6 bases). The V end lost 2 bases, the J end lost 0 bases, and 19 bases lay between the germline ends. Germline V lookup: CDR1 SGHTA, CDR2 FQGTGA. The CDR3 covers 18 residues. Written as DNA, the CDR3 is TGTGCCAGCAGCTTATTCAGAGGGACATCAACTGTGAACACTGAAGCTTTCTTT. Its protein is CASSLFRGTSTVNTEAFF.

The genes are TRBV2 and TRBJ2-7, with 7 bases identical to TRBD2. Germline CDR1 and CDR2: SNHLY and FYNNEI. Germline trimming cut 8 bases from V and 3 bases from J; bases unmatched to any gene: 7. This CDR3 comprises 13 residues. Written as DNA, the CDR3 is TGTGCCAGCCTATCGGGGGGACGCTACGAGCAGTACTTC. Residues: CASLSGGRYEQYF.

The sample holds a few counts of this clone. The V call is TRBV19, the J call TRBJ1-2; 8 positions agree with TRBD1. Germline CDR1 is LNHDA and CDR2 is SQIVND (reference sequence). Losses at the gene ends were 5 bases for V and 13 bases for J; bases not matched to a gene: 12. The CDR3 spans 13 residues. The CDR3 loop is CASSATGEGFLTF. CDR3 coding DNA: TGTGCCAGTAGTGCGACAGGGGAGGGGTTCCTCACCTTC.

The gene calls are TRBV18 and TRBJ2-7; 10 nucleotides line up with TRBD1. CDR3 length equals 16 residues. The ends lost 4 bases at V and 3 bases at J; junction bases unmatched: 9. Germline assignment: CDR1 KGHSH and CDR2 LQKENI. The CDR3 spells CASSQTTGTGVYEQYF. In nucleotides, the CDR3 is TGTGCCAGCTCACAAACAACCGGGACAGGGGTCTACGAGCAGTACTTC.

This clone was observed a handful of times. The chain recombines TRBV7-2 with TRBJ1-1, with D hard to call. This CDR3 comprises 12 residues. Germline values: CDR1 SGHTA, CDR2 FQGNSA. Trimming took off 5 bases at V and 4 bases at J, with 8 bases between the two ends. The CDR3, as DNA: TGTGCCAGCAGCCCTCAGCGCACTGAAGCTTTCTTT. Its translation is CASSPQRTEAFF. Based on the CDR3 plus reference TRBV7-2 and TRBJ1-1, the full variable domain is GAGVSQSPSNKVTEKGKDVELRCDPISGHTALYWYRQSLGQGLEFLIYFQGNSAPDKSGLPSDRFSAERTGGSVSTLTIQRTQQEDSAVYLCASSPQRTEAFFGQGTRLTVV.

This CDR3 reads CASLRGGSTDTQYF. The CDR3, as DNA: TGCGCCAGCCTTCGAGGGGGTAGCACAGATACGCAGTATTTT. The gene calls are TRBV5-1 and TRBJ2-3; weak D call: TRBD1 (6 bases). CDR1 is SGHRS and CDR2 is YFSETQ in the germline V gene. The CDR3 is made up of 14 amino acids. The V gene lost 7 bases and the J gene lost 0 bases, with 12 bases spanning the gap.

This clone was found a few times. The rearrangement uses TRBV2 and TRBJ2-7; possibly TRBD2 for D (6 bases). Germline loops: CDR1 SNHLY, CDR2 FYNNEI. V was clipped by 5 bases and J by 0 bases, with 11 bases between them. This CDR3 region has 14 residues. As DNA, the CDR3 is TGTGCCAGCAGTCGAGCGGGTAGCTCCTACGAGCAGTACTTC. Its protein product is CASSRAGSSYEQYF.

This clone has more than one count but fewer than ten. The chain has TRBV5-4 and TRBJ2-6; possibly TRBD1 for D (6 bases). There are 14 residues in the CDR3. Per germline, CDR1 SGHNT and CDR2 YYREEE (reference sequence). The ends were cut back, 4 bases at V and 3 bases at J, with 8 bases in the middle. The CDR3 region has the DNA TGTGCCAGCAGCAAGGGGGTTGGGGCCAACGTCCTGACTTTC. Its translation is CASSKGVGANVLTF.

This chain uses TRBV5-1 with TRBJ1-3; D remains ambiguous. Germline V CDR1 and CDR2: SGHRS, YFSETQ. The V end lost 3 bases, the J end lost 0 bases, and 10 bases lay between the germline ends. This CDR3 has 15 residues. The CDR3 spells CASSSDPFSGNTIYF. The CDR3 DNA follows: TGCGCCAGCAGCTCCGACCCCTTCTCTGGAAACACCATATATTTT.

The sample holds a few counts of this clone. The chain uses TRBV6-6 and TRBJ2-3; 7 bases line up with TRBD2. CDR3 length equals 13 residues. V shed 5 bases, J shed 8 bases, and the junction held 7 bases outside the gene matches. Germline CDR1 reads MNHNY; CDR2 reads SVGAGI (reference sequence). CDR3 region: CASSPTGGGTQYF. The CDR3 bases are TGTGCCAGCAGTCCCACGGGGGGAGGTACGCAGTATTTT.

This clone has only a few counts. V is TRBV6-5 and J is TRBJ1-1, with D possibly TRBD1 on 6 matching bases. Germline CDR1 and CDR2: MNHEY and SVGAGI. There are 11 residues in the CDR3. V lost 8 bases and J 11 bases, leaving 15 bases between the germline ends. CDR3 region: CASLARQGAFF. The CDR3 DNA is TGTGCCAGCCTAGCCCGGCAGGGGGCTTTCTTT.

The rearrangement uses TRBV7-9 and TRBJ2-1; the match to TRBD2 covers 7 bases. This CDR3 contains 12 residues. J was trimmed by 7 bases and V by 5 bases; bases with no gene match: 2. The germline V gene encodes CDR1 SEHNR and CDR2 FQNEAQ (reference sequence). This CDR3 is CASSRTSNEQFF. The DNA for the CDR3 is TGTGCCAGCAGCAGGACTAGTAATGAGCAGTTCTTC.

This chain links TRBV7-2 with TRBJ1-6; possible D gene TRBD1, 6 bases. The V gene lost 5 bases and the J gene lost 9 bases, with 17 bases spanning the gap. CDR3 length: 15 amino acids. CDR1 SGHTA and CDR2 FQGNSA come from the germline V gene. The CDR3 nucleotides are TGTGCCAGCAGCAGCAGGGGCAAAGATAGTTCACCCCTCCACTTT. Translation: CASSSRGKDSSPLHF.

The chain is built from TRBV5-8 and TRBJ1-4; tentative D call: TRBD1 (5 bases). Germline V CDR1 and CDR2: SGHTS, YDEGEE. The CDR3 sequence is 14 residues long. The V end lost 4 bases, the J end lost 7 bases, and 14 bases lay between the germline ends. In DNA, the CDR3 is TGTGCCAGCAGCGCGGGGCCTTCGGGTGAAAAACTGTTTTTT. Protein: CASSAGPSGEKLFF.

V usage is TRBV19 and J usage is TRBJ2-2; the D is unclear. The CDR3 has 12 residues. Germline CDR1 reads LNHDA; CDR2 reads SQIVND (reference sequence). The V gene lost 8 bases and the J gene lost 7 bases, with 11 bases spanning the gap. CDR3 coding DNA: TGTGCCAGTTCCAGGCGGAACGGGGAGCTGTTTTTT. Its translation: CASSRRNGELFF.

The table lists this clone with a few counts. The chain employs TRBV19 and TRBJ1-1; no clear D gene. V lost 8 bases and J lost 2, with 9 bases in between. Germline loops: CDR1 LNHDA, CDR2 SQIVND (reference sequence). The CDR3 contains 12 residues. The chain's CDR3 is CASGERNTEAFF. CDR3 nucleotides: TGTGCCAGTGGGGAGCGAAACACTGAAGCTTTCTTT.

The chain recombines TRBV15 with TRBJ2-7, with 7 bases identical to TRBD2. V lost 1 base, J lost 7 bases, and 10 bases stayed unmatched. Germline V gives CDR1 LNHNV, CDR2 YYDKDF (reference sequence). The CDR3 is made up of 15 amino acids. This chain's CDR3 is CATSRGLANLREQYF. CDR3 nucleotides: TGTGCCACCAGCAGAGGACTAGCCAACTTACGTGAGCAGTACTTC.

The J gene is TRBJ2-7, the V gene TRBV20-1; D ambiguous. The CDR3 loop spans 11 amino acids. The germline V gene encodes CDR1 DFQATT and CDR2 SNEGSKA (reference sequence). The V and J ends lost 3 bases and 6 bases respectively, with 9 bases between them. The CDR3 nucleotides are TGCAGTGCTAGCACGACGAGCGAGCAGTACTTC. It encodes CSASTTSEQYF.

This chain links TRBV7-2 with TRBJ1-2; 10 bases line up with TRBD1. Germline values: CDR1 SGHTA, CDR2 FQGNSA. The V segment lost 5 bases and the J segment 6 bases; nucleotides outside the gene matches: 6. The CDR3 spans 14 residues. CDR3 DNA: TGTGCCAGCAGCAACCGACAGGGGGCCGATGGCTACACCTTC. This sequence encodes CASSNRQGADGYTF.

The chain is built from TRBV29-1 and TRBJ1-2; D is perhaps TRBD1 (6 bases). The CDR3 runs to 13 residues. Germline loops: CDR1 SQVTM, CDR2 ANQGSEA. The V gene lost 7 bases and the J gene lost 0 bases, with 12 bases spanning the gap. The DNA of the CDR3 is TGCAGCGCCACAGGGAAACCTAACTATGGCTACACCTTC. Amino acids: CSATGKPNYGYTF.

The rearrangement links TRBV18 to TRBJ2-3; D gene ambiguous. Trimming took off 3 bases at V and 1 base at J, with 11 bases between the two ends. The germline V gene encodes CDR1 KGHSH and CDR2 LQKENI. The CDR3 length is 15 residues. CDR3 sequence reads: CASSPVALRTDTQYF. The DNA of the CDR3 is TGTGCCAGCTCACCGGTTGCGCTTCGCACAGATACGCAGTATTTT. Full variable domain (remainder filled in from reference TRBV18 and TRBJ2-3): NAGVMQNPRHLVRRRGQEARLRCSPMKGHSHVYWYRQLPEEGLKFMVYLQKENIIDESGMPKERFSAEFPKEGPSILRIQQVVRGDSAAYFCASSPVALRTDTQYFGPGTRLTVL.

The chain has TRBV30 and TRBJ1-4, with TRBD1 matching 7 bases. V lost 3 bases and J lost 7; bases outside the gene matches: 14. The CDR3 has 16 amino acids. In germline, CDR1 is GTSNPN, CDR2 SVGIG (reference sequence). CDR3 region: CAWRKDLSGTAEKLFF. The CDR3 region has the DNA TGTGCCTGGAGGAAAGACCTTTCCGGGACAGCTGAAAAACTGTTTTTT.

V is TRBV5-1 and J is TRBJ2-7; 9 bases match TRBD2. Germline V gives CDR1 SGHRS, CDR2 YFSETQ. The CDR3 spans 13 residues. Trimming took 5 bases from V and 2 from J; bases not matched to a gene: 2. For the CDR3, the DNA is TGCGCCAGCAGTGGCGGGGGGGCCTACGAGCAGTACTTC. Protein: CASSGGGAYEQYF.